The entry that follows covers one TCR beta chain sequence. This table comes from immunoSEQ multiplex PCR, and its TCRdb copy is limited to in-frame clones, with some not included. The table includes fewer than 350,000 clones, roughly 88% detected once. Germline-derived CDR1 and CDR2 are SGDLS and YYNGEE. This CDR3 comprises 18 residues. Trimming left V 0 bases short and J 1 base short, with 17 bases between. The source of the sample is a study of blood T cell repertoires in COVID-19. Background on the study: The United States, Italy and Spain supplied acute and convalescent COVID-19 samples. Sample material is recorded as cDNA or gDNA derived from T cells, B-cell-depleted T cells, or PBMCs.

Individuals drawn from under 30 US areas were about 18 to 95 years old. Among Cohort 3 donors, those recovered had two negative PCRs, clearance, or symptom resolution. Sequences were obtained from PBMCs or T cells enriched from blood (not recorded which). This receptor was obtained from a young man who had recovered from COVID-19. The chain couples TRBV9 to TRBJ1-3; D perhaps matches TRBD1 (5 bases). The CDR3 protein is CASSVGWSGPSSGNTIYF. CDR3 bases: TGTGCCAGCAGCGTAGGGTGGTCAGGGCCTTCTTCTGGAAACACCATATATTTT.